This TCR beta chain derives from a study of sequential checkpoint blockade in melanoma. Treatment in this sample: randomized to nivolumab then ipilimumab (arm A) or the reverse (arm B). The CDR3 contains 17 residues. The J segment lost 4 bases and the V segment lost 5 bases, leaving 14 bases of the junction unmatched. Per the germline V gene, CDR1 is SGHTA and CDR2 is FQGNSA. The assay was immunoSEQ multiplex PCR, and TCRdb's table has in-frame clones only and misses some. The table includes fewer than 35,000 clones, 70% to 80% detected once. Sequencing used CD8+ T cells sorted from blood (inferred from file names), obtained from a patient given nivolumab and ipilimumab in sequence. The sequence was collected from a human donor with melanoma. The genes are TRBV7-2 and TRBJ2-1; 7 bases line up with TRBD2. This CDR3 is CASSPAPAGRVYNEQFF. The CDR3, as DNA: TGTGCCAGCAGCCCGGCCCCCGCGGGGAGGGTGTACAATGAGCAGTTCTTC.